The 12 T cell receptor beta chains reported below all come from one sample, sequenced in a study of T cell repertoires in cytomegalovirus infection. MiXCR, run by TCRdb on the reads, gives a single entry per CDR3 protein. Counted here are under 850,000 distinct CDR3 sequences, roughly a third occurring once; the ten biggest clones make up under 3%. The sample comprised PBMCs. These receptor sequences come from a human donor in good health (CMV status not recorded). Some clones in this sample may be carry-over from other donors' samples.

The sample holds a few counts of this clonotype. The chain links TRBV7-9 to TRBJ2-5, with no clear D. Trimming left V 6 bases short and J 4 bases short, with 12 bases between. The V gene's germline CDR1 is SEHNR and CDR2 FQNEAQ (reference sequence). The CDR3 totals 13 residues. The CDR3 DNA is TGTGCCAGCAGTCCGAAAGACGGAGAGACCCAGTACTTC. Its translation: CASSPKDGETQYF.

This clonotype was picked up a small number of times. CDR3 bases: TGTGCCAGCAGCGGCAGGACTAGCGGGAGGGGGGGCACCGGGGAGCTGTTTTTT. Protein: CASSGRTSGRGGTGELFF. The V and J genes are TRBV7-8 and TRBJ2-2; 15 bases are shared with TRBD2. This CDR3 comprises 18 residues. CDR1 and CDR2 (germline): SGHVS, FQNEAQ. J lost 4 bases, V lost 5 bases, and 8 bases had no gene match. The full variable domain, completed using reference TRBV7-8 and TRBJ2-2, is GAGVSQSPRYKVAKRGQDVALRCDPISGHVSLFWYQQALGQGPEFLTYFQNEAQLDKSGLPSDRFFAERPEGSVSTLKIQRTQQEDSAVYLCASSGRTSGRGGTGELFFGEGSRLTVL.

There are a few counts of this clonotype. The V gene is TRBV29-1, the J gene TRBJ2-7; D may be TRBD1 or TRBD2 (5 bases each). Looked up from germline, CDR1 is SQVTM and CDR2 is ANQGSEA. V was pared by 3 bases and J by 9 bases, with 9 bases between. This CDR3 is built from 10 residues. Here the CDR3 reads CSVELGVQYF. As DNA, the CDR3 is TGCAGCGTTGAGTTGGGGGTGCAGTACTTC.

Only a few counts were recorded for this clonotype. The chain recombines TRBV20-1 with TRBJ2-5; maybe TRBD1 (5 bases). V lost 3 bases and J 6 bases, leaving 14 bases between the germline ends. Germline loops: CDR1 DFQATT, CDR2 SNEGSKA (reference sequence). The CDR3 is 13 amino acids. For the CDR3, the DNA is TGCAGTGCTAGCATCCAGGGCGGAAAGACCCAGTACTTC. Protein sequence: CSASIQGGKTQYF.

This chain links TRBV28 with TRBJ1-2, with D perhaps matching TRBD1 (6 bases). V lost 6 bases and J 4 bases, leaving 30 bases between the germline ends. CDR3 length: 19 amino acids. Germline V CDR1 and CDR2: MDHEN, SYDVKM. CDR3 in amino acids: CASRPFGGVQGVSVYGYTF. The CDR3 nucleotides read TGTGCCAGCAGACCTTTCGGGGGGGTACAGGGAGTGTCCGTCTATGGCTACACCTTC.

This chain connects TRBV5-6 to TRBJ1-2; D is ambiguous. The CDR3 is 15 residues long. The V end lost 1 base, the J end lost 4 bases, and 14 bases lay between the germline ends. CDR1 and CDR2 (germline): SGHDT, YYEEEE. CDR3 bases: TGTGCCAGCAGCTTGCCTGGAGGGCCGTTCTATGGCTACACCTTC. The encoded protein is CASSLPGGPFYGYTF.

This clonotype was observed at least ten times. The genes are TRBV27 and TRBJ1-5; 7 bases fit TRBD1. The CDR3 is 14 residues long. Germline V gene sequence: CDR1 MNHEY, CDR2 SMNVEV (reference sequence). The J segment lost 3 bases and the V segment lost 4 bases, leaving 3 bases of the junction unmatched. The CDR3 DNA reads TGTGCCAGCAGTTCCAGGGGGTACAATCAGCCCCAGCATTTT. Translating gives CASSSRGYNQPQHF.

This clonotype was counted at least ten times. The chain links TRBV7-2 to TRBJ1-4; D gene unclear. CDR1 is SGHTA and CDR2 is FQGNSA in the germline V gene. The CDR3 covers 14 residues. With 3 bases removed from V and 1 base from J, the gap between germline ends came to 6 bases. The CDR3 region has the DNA TGTGCCAGCAGCTTTCAGATAACTAATGAAAAACTGTTTTTT. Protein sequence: CASSFQITNEKLFF.

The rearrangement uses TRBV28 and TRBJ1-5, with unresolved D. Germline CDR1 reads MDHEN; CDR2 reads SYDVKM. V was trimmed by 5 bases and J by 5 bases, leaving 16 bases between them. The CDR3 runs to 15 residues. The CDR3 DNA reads TGTGCCAGCAGTCTAGGCCACAGCCGAGATCAGCCCCAGCATTTT. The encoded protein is CASSLGHSRDQPQHF.

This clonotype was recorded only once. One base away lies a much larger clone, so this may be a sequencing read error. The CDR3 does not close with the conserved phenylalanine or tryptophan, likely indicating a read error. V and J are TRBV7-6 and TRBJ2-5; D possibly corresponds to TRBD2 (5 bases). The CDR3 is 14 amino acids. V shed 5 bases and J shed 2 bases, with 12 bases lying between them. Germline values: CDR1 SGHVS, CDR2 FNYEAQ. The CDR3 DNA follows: TGTGCCAGCAGCCGAGGGTACGGACAAGAGACCCAGTACTTA. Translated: CASSRGYGQETQYL.

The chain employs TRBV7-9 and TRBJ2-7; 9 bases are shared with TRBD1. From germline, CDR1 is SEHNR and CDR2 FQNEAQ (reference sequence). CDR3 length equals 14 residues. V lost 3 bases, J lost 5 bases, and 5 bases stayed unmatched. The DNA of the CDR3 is TGTGCCAGCAGCTTCACAGGGGGCTGGGACGAGCAGTACTTC. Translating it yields CASSFTGGWDEQYF. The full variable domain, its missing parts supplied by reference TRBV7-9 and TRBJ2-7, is DTGVSQNPRHKITKRGQNVTFRCDPISEHNRLYWYRQTLGQGPEFLTYFQNEAQLEKSRLLSDRFSAERPKGSFSTLEIQRTEQGDSAMYLCASSFTGGWDEQYFGPGTRLTVT.

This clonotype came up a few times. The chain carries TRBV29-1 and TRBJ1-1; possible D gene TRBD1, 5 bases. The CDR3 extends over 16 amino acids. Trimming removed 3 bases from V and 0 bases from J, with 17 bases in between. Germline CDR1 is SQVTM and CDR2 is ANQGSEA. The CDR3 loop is CSVDFRVDRLNTEAFF. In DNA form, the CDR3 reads TGCAGCGTTGACTTTAGGGTCGACAGACTGAACACTGAAGCTTTCTTT.